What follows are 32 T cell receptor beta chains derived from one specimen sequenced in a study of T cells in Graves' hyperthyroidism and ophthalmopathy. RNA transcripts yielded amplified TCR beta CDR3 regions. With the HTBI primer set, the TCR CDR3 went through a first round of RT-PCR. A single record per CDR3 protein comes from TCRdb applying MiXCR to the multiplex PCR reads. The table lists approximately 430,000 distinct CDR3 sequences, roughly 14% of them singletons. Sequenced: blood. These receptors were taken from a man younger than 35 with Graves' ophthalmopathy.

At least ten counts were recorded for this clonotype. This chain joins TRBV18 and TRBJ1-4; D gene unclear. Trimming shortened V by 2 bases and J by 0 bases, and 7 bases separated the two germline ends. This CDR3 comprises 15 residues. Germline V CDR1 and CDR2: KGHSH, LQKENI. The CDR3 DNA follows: TGTGCCAGCTCACCATCAGAGACAACTAATGAAAAACTGTTTTTT. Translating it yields CASSPSETTNEKLFF. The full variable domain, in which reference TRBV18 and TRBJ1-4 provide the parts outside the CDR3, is NAGVMQNPRHLVRRRGQEARLRCSPMKGHSHVYWYRQLPEEGLKFMVYLQKENIIDESGMPKERFSAEFPKEGPSILRIQQVVRGDSAAYFCASSPSETTNEKLFFGSGTQLSVL.

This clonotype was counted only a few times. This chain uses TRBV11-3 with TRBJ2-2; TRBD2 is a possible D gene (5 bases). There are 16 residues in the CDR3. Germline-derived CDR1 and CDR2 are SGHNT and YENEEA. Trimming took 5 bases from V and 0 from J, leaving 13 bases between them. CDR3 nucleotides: TGTGCCAGCAGCCCCGGGGTAGCATCGAACACCGGGGAGCTGTTTTTT. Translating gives CASSPGVASNTGELFF.

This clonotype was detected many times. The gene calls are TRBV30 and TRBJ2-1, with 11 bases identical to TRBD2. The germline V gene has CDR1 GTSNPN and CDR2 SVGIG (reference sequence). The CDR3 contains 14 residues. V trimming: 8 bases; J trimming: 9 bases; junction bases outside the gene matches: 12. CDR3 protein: CARQLAGGPGEQFF. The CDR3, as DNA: TGTGCCCGACAGTTAGCGGGAGGGCCGGGTGAGCAGTTCTTC.

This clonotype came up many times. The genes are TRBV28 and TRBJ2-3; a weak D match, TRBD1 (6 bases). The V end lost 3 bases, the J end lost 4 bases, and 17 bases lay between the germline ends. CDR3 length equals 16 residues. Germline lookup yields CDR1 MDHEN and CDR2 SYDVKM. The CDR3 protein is CASSLWGPKQADTQYF. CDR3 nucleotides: TGTGCCAGCAGTTTGTGGGGGCCCAAGCAAGCAGATACGCAGTATTTT.

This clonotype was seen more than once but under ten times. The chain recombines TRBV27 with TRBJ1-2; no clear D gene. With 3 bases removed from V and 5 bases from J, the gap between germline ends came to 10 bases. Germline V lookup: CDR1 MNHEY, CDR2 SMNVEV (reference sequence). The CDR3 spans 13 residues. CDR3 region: CASSLTFDYGYTF. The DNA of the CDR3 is TGTGCCAGCAGTTTGACTTTTGATTATGGCTACACCTTC.

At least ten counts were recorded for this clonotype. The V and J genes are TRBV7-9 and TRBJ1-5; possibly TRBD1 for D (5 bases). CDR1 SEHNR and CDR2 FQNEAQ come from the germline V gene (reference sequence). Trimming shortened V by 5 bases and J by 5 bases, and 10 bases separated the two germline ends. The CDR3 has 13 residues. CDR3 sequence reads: CASSRSGDQPQHF. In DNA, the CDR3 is TGTGCCAGCAGCCGGTCGGGGGATCAGCCCCAGCATTTT.

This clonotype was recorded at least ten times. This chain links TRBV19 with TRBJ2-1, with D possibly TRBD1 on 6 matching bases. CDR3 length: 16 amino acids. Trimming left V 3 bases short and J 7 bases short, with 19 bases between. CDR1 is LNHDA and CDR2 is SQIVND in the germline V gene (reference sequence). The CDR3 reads CASSIRGQLLRNEQFF. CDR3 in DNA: TGTGCCAGTAGTATTCGCGGACAGCTCCTTAGGAATGAGCAGTTCTTC.

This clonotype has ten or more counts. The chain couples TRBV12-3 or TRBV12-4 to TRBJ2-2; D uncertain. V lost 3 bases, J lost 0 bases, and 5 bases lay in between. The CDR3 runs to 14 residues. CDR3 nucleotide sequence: TGTGCCAGCAGTTTCCGGGCGAACACCGGGGAGCTGTTTTTT. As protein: CASSFRANTGELFF.

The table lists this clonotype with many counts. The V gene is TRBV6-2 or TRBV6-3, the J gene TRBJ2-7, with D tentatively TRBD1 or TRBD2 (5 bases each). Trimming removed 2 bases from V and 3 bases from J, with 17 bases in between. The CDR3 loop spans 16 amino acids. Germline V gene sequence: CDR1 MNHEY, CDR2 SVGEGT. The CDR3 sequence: CASSYGVGAANYEQYF. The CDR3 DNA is TGTGCCAGCAGTTACGGTGTCGGGGCCGCTAACTACGAGCAGTACTTC.

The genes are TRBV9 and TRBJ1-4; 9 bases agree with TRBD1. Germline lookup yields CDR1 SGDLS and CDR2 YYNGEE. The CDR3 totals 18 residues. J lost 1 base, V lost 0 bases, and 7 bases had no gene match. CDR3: CASSVGGQGGRTNEKLFF. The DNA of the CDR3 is TGTGCCAGCAGCGTAGGGGGACAGGGAGGGAGAACTAATGAAAAACTGTTTTTT.

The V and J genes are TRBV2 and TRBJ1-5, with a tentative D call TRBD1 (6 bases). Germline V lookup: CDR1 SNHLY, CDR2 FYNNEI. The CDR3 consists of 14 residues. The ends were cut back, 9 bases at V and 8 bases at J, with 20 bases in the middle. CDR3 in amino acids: CASSYSGALEPQHF. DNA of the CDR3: TGTGCCAGTAGTTACTCAGGGGCCCTAGAGCCCCAGCATTTT.

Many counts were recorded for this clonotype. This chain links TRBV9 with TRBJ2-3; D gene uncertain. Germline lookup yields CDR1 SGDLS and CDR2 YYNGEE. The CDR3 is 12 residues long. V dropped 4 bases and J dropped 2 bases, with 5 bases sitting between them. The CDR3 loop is CASSTNTDTQYF. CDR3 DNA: TGTGCCAGCAGCACCAACACAGATACGCAGTATTTT.

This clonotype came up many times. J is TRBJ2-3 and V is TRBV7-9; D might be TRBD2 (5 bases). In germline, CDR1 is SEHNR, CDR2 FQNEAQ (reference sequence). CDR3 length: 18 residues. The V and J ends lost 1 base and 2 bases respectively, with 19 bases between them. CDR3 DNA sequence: TGTGCCAGCAGCTTAGGGCTCCTCGTTTCTAGCCTCACAGATACGCAGTATTTT. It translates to CASSLGLLVSSLTDTQYF. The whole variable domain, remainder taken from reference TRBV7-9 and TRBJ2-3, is DTGVSQNPRHKITKRGQNVTFRCDPISEHNRLYWYRQTLGQGPEFLTYFQNEAQLEKSRLLSDRFSAERPKGSFSTLEIQRTEQGDSAMYLCASSLGLLVSSLTDTQYFGPGTRLTVL.

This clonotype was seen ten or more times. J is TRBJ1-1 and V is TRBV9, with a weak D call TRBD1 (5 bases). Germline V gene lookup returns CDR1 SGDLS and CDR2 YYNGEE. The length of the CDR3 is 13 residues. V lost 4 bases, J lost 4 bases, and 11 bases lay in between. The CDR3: CASSMAGRTEAFF. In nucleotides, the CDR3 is TGTGCCAGCAGCATGGCGGGGCGCACTGAAGCTTTCTTT.

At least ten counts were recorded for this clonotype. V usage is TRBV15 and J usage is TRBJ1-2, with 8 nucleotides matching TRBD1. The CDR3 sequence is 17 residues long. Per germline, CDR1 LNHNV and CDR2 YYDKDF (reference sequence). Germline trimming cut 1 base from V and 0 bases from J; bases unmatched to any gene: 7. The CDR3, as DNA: TGTGCCACCAGCAGAGTGCCCCAGACAGGGGCTAACTATGGCTACACCTTC. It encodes CATSRVPQTGANYGYTF.

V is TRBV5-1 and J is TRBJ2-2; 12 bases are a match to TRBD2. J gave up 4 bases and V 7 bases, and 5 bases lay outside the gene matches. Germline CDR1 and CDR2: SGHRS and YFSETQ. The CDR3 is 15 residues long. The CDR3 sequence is CASGPGLAGTGELFF. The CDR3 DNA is TGCGCCAGCGGTCCGGGACTAGCGGGCACCGGGGAGCTGTTTTTT.

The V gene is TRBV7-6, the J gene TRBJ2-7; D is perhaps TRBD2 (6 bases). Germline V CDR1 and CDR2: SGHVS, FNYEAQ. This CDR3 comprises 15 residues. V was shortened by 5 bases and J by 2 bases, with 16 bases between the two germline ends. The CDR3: CASSPGSGGAYEQYF. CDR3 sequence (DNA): TGTGCCAGCAGCCCCGGCTCCGGAGGGGCCTACGAGCAGTACTTC.

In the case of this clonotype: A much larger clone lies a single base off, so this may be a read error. This CDR3 reads CVTSDLTDYNEQFF. CDR3 bases: TGTGTCACCAGTGATCTGACGGATTACAATGAGCAGTTCTTC. J is TRBJ2-1 and V is TRBV24-1; D is unclear. Germline assignment: CDR1 KGHDR and CDR2 SFDVKD. The CDR3 sequence is 14 residues long.

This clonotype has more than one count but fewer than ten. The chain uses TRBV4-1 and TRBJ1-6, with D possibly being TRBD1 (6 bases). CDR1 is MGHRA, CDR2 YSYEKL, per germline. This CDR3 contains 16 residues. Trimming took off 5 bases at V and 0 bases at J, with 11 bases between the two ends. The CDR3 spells CASSIDRSSYNSPLHF. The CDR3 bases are TGCGCCAGCAGCATCGACAGGAGCTCCTATAATTCACCCCTCCACTTT.

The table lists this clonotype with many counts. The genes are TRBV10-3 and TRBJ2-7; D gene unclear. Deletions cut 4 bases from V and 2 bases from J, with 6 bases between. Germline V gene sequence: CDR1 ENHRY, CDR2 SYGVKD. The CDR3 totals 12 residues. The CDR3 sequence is CAISADAYEQYF. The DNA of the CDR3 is TGTGCCATCAGTGCCGACGCCTACGAGCAGTACTTC.

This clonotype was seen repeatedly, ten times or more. The CDR3: CASTRPWKDNGYTF. The CDR3 DNA is TGTGCCAGCACCCGACCCTGGAAGGATAATGGCTACACCTTC. V usage is TRBV2 and J usage is TRBJ1-2; D is undetermined. The CDR3 is made up of 14 amino acids. CDR1 is SNHLY and CDR2 is FYNNEI in the germline V gene. V shed 7 bases and J shed 6 bases, with 18 bases lying between them.

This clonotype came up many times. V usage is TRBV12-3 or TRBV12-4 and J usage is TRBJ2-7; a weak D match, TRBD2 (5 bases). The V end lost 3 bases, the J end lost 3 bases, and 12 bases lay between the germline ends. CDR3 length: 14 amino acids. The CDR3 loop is CASSFQGLRYEQYF. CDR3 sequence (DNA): TGTGCCAGCAGTTTTCAAGGACTCCGCTACGAGCAGTACTTC.

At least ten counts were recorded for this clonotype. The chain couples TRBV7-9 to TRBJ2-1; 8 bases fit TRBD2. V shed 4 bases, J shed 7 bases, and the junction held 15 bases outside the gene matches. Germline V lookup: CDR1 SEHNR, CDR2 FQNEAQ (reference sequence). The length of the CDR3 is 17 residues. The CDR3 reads CASSSVPGGALRNEQFF. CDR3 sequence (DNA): TGTGCCAGCAGCTCTGTCCCCGGGGGGGCACTTAGGAATGAGCAGTTCTTC.

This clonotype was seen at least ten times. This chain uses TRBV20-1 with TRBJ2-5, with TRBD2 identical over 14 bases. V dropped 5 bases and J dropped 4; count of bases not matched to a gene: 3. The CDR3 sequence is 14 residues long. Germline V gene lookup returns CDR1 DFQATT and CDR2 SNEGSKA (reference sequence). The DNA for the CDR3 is TGCAGTGCTGGGACTAGCGGGAGAGTAGAGACCCAGTACTTC. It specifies CSAGTSGRVETQYF.

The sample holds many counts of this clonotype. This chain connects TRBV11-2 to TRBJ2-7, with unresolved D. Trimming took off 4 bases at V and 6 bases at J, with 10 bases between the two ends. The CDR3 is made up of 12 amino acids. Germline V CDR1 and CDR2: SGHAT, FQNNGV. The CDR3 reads CASSSIFSEQYF. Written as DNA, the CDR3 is TGTGCCAGCAGCTCTATCTTCAGCGAGCAGTACTTC.

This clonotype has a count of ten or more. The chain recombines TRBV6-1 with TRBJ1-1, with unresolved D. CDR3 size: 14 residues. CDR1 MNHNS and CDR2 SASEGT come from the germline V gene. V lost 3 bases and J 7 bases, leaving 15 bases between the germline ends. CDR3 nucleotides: TGTGCCAGCAGTGACTTACTCTCTGGTAGTGAAGCTTTCTTT. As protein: CASSDLLSGSEAFF.

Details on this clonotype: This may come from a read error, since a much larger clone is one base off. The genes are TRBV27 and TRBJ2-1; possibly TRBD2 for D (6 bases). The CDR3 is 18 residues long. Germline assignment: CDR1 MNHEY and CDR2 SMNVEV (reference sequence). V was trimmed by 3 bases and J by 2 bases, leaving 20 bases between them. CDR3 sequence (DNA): TGTGCCAGCAGTTTCTTCGGGGGTGGTAAGGACCCCTACAATGAGCAGTTCTTC. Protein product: CASSFFGGGKDPYNEQFF.

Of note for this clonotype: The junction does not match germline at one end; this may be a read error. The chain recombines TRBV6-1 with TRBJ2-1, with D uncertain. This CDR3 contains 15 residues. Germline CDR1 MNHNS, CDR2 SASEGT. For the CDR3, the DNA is TGTGCCAGCAGTGAATGGAGATCGGTCTACGATGAGCAGTTCTTC. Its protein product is CASSEWRSVYDEQFF.

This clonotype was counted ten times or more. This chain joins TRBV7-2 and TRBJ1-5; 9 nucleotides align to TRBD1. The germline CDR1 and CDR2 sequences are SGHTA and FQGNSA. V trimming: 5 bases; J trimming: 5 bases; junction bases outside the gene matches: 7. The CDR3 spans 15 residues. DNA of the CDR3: TGTGCCAGCAGCCCAACGGGGACAGGGCATCAGCCCCAGCATTTT. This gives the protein CASSPTGTGHQPQHF.

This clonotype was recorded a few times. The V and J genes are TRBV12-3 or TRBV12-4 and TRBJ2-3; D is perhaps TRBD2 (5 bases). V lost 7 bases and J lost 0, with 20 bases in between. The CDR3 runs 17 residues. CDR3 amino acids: CASTLGSSGLSTDTQYF. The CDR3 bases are TGTGCCAGCACCCTCGGGTCGAGCGGCCTAAGCACAGATACGCAGTATTTT.

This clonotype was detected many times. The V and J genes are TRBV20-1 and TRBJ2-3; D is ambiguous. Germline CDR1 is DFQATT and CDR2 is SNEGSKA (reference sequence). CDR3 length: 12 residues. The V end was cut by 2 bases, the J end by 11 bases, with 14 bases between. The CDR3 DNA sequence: TGCAGTGCTAGACCGCCAGGCCGTTGGCAGTATTTT. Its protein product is CSARPPGRWQYF.

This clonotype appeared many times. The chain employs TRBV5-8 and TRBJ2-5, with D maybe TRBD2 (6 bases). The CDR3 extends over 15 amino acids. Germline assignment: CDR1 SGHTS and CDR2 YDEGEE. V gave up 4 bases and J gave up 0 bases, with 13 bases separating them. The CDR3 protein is CASSPWGDYQETQYF. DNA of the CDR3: TGTGCCAGCAGCCCATGGGGGGACTACCAAGAGACCCAGTACTTC.